Listed below are T cell receptor beta chains from one sample, sequenced in a study of Ad26.COV2.S vaccination and SARS-CoV-2 variants. This table comes from immunoSEQ multiplex PCR, and its TCRdb copy is limited to in-frame clones, with some not included. Of more than 400,000 clones detected, 92% appear once; the ten largest clones hold 1.5% to 2%. The sequenced sample was peripheral blood, obtained in a trial of Ad26.COV2.S vaccine versus placebo. Receptors were obtained from a person aged 18-60 years who received the Ad26.COV2.S COVID-19 vaccine or a placebo. CDR3s include the opening cysteine and the closing phenylalanine or tryptophan. A D gene is named only where the DNA matches it firmly. Not every row has a clone size; where given, it reads once, few, many or a size class.

>TRBJ2-1|.|TRBV6-2/TRBV6-3|.
CASSYRGQYNEQFF
TGTGCCAGCAGTTACCGAGGACAGTACAATGAGCAGTTCTTC
>TRBJ2-3|once|TRBV10-3|TRBD2
CAISESLASGGPSTDTQYF
TGTGCCATCAGTGAGTCTTTGGCTAGCGGGGGGCCTAGCACAGATACGCAGTATTTT
>TRBJ2-7|.|TRBV13|.
CASSIGGLAYEQYF
TGTGCCAGCAGCATAGGGGGGTTGGCCTACGAGCAGTACTTC
>TRBJ2-2|.|TRBV11-3|TRBD2
CASSPRTSGNTGELFF
TGTGCCAGCAGCCCAAGGACTAGCGGGAACACCGGGGAGCTGTTTTTT
>TRBJ2-6|.|TRBV4-1|.
CANSQDGLADVLTF
TGCGCCAACAGCCAAGATGGACTTGCAGATGTCCTGACTTTC
>TRBJ2-7|.|TRBV6-2/TRBV6-3|.
CASSYSGDSYEQYF
TGTGCCAGCAGTTATAGCGGTGACTCCTACGAGCAGTACTTC
>TRBJ2-5|.|TRBV10-1|.
CASSEIGQETQYF
TGCGCCAGCAGTGAGATCGGCCAAGAGACCCAGTACTTC
>TRBJ2-1|.|TRBV7-8|.
CASSSPGDSSYNEQFF
TGTGCCAGCAGCTCCCCAGGAGACTCCTCCTACAATGAGCAGTTCTTC
>TRBJ1-1|.|TRBV3-1/TRBV3-2|.
CASSQEYWAIEDMNTEAFF
TGTGCCAGCAGCCAAGAATATTGGGCCATAGAGGACATGAACACTGAAGCTTTCTTT
>TRBJ1-1|once|TRBV7-2|TRBD1
CASSLRDRANTEAFF
TGTGCCAGCAGCCTCCGGGACAGAGCGAACACTGAAGCTTTCTTT
>TRBJ1-1|.|TRBV7-2|TRBD1
CASSLVGQVGTEAFF
TGTGCCAGCAGCTTAGTAGGACAGGTGGGCACTGAAGCTTTCTTT
>TRBJ2-7|.|TRBV6-1|.
CASGQVPSNEQYF
TGTGCCAGTGGGCAGGTACCCTCGAACGAGCAGTACTTC
>TRBJ2-3|once|TRBV9|TRBD2
CASSVGLVDTQYF
TGTGCCAGCAGCGTCGGACTAGTAGATACGCAGTATTTT
>TRBJ1-2|.|TRBV28|TRBD1
CASSSSERGLIYGYTF
TGTGCCAGCAGTTCCTCCGAGAGGGGGCTTATCTATGGCTACACCTTC
>TRBJ1-2|.|TRBV19|.
CASSMGRPATGYTF
TGTGCCAGTAGTATGGGACGGCCGGCGACGGGCTACACCTTC
>TRBJ1-1|.|TRBV19|TRBD1
CASRTGGTEAFF
TGTGCCAGTAGGACAGGGGGCACTGAAGCTTTCTTT
>TRBJ2-7|once|TRBV5-6|TRBD2
CASTSQLAGLYEQYF
TGTGCCAGCACCTCACAACTAGCGGGGCTCTACGAGCAGTACTTC
>TRBJ2-1|.|TRBV14|TRBD2
CASSRRGGGLSYNEQFF
TGTGCCAGCAGCCGTAGGGGCGGGGGACTCTCCTACAATGAGCAGTTCTTC
>TRBJ2-3|.|TRBV19|.
CASSTPTPTDTQYF
TGTGCCAGTAGTACCCCAACTCCCACAGATACGCAGTATTTT
>TRBJ2-5|.|TRBV9|TRBD1
CASSAGTGPQETQYF
TGTGCCAGCAGCGCAGGGACAGGCCCGCAAGAGACCCAGTACTTC
>TRBJ2-5|.|TRBV5-1|.
CASSPGTRQETQYF
TGCGCCAGCAGCCCCGGGACTCGTCAAGAGACCCAGTACTTC
>TRBJ2-2|.|TRBV12-5|TRBD1
CASGTPGGADTGELFF
TGTGCTAGTGGAACACCAGGGGGCGCGGACACCGGGGAGCTGTTTTTT
>TRBJ2-7|.|TRBV7-9|.
CASSLLPYEQYF
TGTGCCAGCAGCTTACTACCCTACGAGCAGTACTTC
>TRBJ2-5|.|TRBV10-3|TRBD2
CAIAGVQETQYF
TGTGCCATCGCGGGGGTACAAGAGACCCAGTACTTC
>TRBJ1-2|.|TRBV6-2/TRBV6-3|TRBD1
CASSPGTVFNYGYTF
TGTGCCAGCAGTCCAGGGACAGTTTTTAACTATGGCTACACCTTC
>TRBJ1-2|.|TRBV15|.
CATSRGTVYGYTF
TGTGCCACCAGCAGGGGTACGGTCTATGGCTACACCTTC
>TRBJ1-5|.|TRBV19|TRBD1
CASSIWWTGVYNQPQHF
TGTGCCAGTAGTATATGGTGGACAGGGGTTTACAATCAGCCCCAGCATTTT
>TRBJ1-4|.|TRBV5-1|.
CASSLGDQVGNEKLFF
TGCGCCAGCAGCTTGGGGGACCAGGTCGGGAATGAAAAACTGTTTTTT
>TRBJ1-3|.|TRBV15|.
CATSRAGAGIKSRGNTIYF
TGTGCCACCAGCAGAGCGGGTGCAGGGATCAAATCGCGGGGAAACACCATATATTTT
>TRBJ1-4|.|TRBV28|.
CAARTGQYEKLFF
TGTGCCGCCCGAACAGGCCAATATGAAAAACTGTTTTTT
>TRBJ2-4|once|TRBV12-3/TRBV12-4|.
CASSLWGEGIQYF
TGTGCCAGCAGTTTATGGGGAGAGGGCATTCAGTACTTC
>TRBJ2-5|.|TRBV20-1|.
CSANQETQYF
TGCAGTGCTAATCAAGAGACCCAGTACTTC
>TRBJ1-1|.|TRBV5-6|.
CASSFGEEAFF
TGTGCCAGCAGCTTTGGGGAGGAAGCTTTCTTT
>TRBJ1-1|once|TRBV5-1|TRBD1
CASSRGQEANTEAFF
TGCGCCAGCAGCCGGGGACAGGAGGCGAACACTGAAGCTTTCTTT
>TRBJ1-1|.|TRBV5-6|.
CASSLVGTPNTEAFF
TGTGCCAGCAGCTTGGTTGGGACACCGAACACTGAAGCTTTCTTT
>TRBJ2-3|.|TRBV7-2|.
CASSLAPLSSTDTQYF
TGTGCCAGCAGCTTAGCGCCCCTCTCTAGCACAGATACGCAGTATTTT
>TRBJ1-1|.|TRBV6-5|.
CASSYSPGGNTEAFF
TGTGCCAGCAGTTACTCGCCCGGGGGCAACACTGAAGCTTTCTTT
>TRBJ2-1|once|TRBV7-9|.
CASSPRSIRGDEQFF
TGTGCCAGCAGCCCGCGGTCGATCAGGGGGGATGAGCAGTTCTTC
>TRBJ2-7|.|TRBV7-2|.
CASSLVWPPLGEQYF
TGTGCCAGCAGCTTAGTTTGGCCACCCCTGGGCGAGCAGTACTTC
>TRBJ2-1|.|TRBV6-1|.
CASSEEGSSYNEQFF
TGTGCCAGCAGTGAAGAGGGCAGCTCCTACAATGAGCAGTTCTTC
>TRBJ2-5|.|TRBV18|TRBD2
CASSSLLGLAGETQYF
TGTGCCAGCTCATCTTTGCTGGGACTAGCGGGAGAGACCCAGTACTTC
>TRBJ2-7|once|TRBV13|TRBD1
CASSHGQAYEQYF
TGTGCCAGCAGCCACGGACAGGCCTACGAGCAGTACTTC
>TRBJ1-5|.|TRBV9|.
CASSPKVHF
TGTGCCAGCAGCCCAAAAGTACATTTT
>TRBJ2-7|.|TRBV18|.
CASSLFPYEQYF
TGTGCCAGCTCACTGTTCCCCTACGAGCAGTACTTC